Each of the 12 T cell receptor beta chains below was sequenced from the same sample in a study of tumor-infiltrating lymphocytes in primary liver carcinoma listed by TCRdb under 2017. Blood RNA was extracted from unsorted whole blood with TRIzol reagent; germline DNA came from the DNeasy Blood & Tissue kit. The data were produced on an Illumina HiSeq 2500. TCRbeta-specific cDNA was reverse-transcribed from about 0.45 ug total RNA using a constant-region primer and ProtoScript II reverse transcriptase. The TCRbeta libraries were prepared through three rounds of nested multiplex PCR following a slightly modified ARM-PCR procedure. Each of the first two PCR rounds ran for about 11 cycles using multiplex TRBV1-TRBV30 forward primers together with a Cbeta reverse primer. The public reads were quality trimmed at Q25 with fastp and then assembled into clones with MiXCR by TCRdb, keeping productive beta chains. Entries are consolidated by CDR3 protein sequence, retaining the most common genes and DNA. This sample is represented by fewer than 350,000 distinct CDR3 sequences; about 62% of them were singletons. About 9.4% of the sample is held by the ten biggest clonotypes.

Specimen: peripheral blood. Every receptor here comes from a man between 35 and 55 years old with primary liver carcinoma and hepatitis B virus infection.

CDR3 in DNA: TGTGCCAGCAGCTTCCTAGCGGTTACCACAGATATGCATTATTTT. As protein: CASSFLAVTTDMHYF. V is TRBV11-2 and J is TRBJ2-3; 7 bases are shared with TRBD2. The V segment lost 3 bases and the J segment 15 bases; nucleotides outside the gene matches: 18. This CDR3 spans 15 amino acids. The germline V gene encodes CDR1 SGHAT and CDR2 FQNNGV.

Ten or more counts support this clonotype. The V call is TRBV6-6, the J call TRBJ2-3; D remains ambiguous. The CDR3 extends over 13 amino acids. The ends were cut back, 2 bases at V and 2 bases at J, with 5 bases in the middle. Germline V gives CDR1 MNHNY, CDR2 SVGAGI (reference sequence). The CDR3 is CASSYQVTDTQYF. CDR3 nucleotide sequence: TGTGCCAGCAGTTACCAAGTCACAGATACGCAGTATTTT.

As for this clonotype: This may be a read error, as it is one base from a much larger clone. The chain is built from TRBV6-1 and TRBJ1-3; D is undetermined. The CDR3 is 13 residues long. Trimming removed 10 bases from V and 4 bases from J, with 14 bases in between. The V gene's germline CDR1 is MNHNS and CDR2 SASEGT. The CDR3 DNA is TGTGCCATCGCCGACGGGAACGGAAACACCATATATTTT. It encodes CAIADGNGNTIYF.

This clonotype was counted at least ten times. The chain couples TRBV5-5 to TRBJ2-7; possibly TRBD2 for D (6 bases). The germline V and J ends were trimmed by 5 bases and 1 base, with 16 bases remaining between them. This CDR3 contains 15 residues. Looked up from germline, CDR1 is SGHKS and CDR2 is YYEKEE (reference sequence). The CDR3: CASREGPPISYEQYF. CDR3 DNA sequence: TGTGCCAGCAGGGAGGGGCCGCCCATTTCCTACGAGCAGTACTTC.

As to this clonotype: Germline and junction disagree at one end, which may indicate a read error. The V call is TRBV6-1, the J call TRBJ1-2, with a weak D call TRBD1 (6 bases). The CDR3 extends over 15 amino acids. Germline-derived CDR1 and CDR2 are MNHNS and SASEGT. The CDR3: CACSEGGRRNYDYTF. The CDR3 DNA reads TGTGCCTGCAGTGAAGGGGGGCGCCGAAACTATGACTACACCTTC.

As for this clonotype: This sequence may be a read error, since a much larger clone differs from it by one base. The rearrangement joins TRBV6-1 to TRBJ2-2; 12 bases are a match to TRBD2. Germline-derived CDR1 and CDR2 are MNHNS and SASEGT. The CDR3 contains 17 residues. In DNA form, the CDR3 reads TGTGCCAGCAGTGCCGGGACTAGCGGGTTGCCCACCGGGGACCTGTTTTTT. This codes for CASSAGTSGLPTGDLFF.

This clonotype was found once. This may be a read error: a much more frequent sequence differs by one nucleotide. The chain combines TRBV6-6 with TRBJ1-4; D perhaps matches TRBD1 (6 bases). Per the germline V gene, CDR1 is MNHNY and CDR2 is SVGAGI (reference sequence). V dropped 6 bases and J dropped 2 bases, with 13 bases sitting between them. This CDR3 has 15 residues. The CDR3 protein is CASSTQGDTNEKLFF. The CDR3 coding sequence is TGTGCCAGCAGCACACAGGGCGACACTAATGAAAAACTGTTTTTT.

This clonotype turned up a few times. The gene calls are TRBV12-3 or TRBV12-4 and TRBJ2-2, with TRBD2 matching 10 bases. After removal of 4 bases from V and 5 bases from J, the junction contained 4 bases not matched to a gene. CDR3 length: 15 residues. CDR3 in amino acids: CASSYTSGNTGELFF. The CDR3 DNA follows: TGTGCCAGCAGTTATACTAGCGGGAATACCGGGGAGCTGTTTTTT.

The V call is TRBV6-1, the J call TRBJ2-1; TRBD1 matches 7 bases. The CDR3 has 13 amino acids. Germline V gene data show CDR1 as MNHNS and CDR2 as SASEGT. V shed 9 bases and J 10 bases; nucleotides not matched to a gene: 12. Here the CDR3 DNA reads TGTGCCAGGAGGTGGACAGGTCTCTACGAGCAGTTCTTC. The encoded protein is CARRWTGLYEQFF.

The CDR3 DNA sequence: TGTGCCAGCAGCCCGGCGGCGGTATCGACACAGTACTTC. Its protein product is CASSPAAVSTQYF. The rearrangement links TRBV5-4 to TRBJ2-7, with D hard to call. The CDR3 runs 13 residues. Germline CDR1 SGHNT, CDR2 YYREEE (reference sequence). Trimming stripped 4 bases from V and 10 bases from J, with 18 bases between.

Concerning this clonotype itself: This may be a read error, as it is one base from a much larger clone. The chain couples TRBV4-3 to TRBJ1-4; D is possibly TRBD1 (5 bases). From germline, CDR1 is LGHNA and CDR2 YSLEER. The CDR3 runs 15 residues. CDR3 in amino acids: CASGQVLAGHEKLFF. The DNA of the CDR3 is TGCGCCAGCGGCCAAGTTTTGGCGGGGCATGAAAAACTGTTTTTT.

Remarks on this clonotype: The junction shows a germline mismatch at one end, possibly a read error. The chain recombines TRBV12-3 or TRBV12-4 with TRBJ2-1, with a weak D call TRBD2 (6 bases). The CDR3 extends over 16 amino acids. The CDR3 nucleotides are TGTGCCGGCAGTTTGTGCTTGGGGGGAAATGGTTGTGAGCAGTTCTTC. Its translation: CAGSLCLGGNGCEQFF.